This T cell receptor beta chain was captured by sequencing in a study of shared clonotypes between healthy human individuals. This clone was picked up a small number of times. There are 17 residues in the CDR3. The junction had 12 bases not matched to a gene; V was cut back by 5 bases and J by 10 bases. The V gene's germline CDR1 is LNHDA and CDR2 SQIVND (reference sequence). CD4+ cells underwent separation, giving CD45RA+ naive and CD45RA-negative memory subsets. Sequencing was performed with immunoSEQ multiplex PCR; in TCRdb, only in-frame clones are kept and a portion is missing. The sample consists of about 1.1 million clones, 75% to 80% of them appearing once.

Sequenced input: memory CD4+ T cells from PBMCs. Documented subset: CD45RA-negative fraction. This clonotype was obtained from a man between 18 and 29 years old in good health. Some clones in this sample may be carry-over from other donors' samples. The rearrangement links TRBV19 to TRBJ2-1; 15 bases agree with TRBD2. CDR3 nucleotide sequence: TGTGCCAGTAGTCCCCGGACTAGCGGGAGGGTAGTAGGCGAGCAGTTCTTC. It codes for CASSPRTSGRVVGEQFF.